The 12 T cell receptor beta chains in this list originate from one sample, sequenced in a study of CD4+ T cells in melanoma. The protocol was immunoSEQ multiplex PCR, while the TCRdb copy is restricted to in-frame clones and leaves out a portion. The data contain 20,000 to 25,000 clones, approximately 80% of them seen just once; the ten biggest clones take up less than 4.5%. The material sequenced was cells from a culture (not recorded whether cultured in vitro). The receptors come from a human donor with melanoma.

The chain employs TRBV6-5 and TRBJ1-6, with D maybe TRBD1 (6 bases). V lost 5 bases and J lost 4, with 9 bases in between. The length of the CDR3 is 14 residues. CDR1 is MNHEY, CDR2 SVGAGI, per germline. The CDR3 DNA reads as TGTGCCAGCAGTCGGGACACATATAATTCACCCCTCCACTTT. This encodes CASSRDTYNSPLHF.

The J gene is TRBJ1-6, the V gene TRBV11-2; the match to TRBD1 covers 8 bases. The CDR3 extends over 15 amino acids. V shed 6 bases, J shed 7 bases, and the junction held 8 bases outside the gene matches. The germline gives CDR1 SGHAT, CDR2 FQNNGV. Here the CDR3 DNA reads TGTGCCAGCAGTCCCACAGGGGGAATCAATTCACCCCTCCACTTT. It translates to CASSPTGGINSPLHF.

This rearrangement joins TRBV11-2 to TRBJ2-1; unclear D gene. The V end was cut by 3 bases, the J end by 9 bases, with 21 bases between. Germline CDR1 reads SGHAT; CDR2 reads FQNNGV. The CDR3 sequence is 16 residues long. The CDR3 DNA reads TGTGCCAGCAGCTTTGAGCTAGGCCCCGGGTTCCGTGAGCAGTTCTTC. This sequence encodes CASSFELGPGFREQFF.

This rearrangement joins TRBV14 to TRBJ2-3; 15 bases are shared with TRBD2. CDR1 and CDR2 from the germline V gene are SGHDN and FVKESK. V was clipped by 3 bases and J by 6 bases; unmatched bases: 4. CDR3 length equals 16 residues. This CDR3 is CASSHGTSGGPDTQYF. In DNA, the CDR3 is TGTGCCAGCAGCCACGGGACTAGCGGGGGGCCGGATACGCAGTATTTT.

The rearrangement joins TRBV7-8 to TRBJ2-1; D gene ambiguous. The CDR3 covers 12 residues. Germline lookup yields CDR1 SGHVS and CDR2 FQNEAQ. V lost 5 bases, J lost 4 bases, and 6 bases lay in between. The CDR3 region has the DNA TGTGCCAGCAGCCTGGCATACAATGAGCAGTTCTTC. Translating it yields CASSLAYNEQFF.

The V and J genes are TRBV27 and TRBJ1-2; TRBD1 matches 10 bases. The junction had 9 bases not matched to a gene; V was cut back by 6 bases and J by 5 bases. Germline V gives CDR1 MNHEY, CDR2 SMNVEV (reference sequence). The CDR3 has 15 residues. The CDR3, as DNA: TGTGCCAGCAGCGGGGTCGGACAGGGGGAGTATGGCTACACCTTC. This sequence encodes CASSGVGQGEYGYTF.

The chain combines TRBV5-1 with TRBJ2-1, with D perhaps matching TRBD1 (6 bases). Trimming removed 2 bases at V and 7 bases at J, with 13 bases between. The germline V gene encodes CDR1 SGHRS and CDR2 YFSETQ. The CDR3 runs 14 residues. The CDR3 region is CASSFTGLGNEQFF. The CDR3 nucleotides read TGCGCCAGCAGCTTCACAGGGTTGGGGAATGAGCAGTTCTTC.

The CDR3: CASSFDTRTEQYF. The CDR3 region has the DNA TGCGCCAGCAGCTTCGACACCAGAACCGAGCAGTACTTC. This rearrangement joins TRBV5-1 to TRBJ2-7; unclear D gene. CDR1 and CDR2 (germline): SGHRS, YFSETQ. V lost 2 bases and J 6 bases, leaving 12 bases between the germline ends. The CDR3 is made up of 13 amino acids.

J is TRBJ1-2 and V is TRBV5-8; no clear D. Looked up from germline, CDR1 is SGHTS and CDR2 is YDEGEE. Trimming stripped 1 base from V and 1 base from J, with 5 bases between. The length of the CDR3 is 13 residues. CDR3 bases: TGTGCCAGCAGCTTGAACGATAACTATGGCTACACCTTC. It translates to CASSLNDNYGYTF.

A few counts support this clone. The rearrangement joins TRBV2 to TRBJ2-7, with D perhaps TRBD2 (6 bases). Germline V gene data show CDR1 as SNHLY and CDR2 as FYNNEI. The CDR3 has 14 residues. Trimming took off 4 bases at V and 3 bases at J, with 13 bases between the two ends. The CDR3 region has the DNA TGTGCCAGCAGTGCAACGGGACTCGGCTACGAGCAGTACTTC. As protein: CASSATGLGYEQYF.

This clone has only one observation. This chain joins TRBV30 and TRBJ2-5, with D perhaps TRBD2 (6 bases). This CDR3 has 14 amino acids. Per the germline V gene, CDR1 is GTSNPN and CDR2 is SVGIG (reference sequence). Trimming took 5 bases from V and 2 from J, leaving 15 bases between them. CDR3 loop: CAWGGAAGQETQYF. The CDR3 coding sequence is TGTGCCTGGGGAGGGGCGGCGGGGCAAGAGACCCAGTACTTC.

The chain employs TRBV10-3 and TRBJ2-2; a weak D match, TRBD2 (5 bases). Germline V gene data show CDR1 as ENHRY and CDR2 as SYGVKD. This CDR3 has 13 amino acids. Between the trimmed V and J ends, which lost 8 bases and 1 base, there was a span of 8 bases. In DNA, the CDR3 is TGTGCCATCGGCCGGGGGAACACCGGGGAGCTGTTTTTT. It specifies CAIGRGNTGELFF.